The 15 T cell receptor beta chains presented below share a single source sample, sequenced in a study of T-cell memory formation after mild COVID-19. TCRdb independently ran MiXCR on the 5' RACE reads; one entry per CDR3 protein. The sample lists 250,000 to 300,000 distinct CDR3 sequences, around 15% occurring once. Sequencing used PBMCs or a T cell subset sorted from them (not recorded which). These receptor sequences come from a man between 18 and 35 years old who had mild COVID-19 (a few samples of this study predate the infection). Cell type and time point are not known.

The V call is TRBV7-2, the J call TRBJ1-6; 7 nucleotides agree with TRBD1. Unmatched junction bases numbered 7, after V lost 6 bases and J lost 5 bases. This CDR3 contains 15 residues. The germline V gene encodes CDR1 SGHTA and CDR2 FQGNSA. In DNA, the CDR3 is TGTGCCAGCAGACCCACCGGGACAGATAATTCACCCCTCCACTTT. Protein sequence: CASRPTGTDNSPLHF. Supplemented by reference TRBV7-2 and TRBJ1-6, the full variable domain reads GAGVSQSPSNKVTEKGKDVELRCDPISGHTALYWYRQSLGQGLEFLIYFQGNSAPDKSGLPSDRFSAERTGGSVSTLTIQRTQQEDSAVYLCASRPTGTDNSPLHFGNGTRLTVT.

This clonotype was seen at least ten times. J is TRBJ1-1 and V is TRBV20-1; 8 nucleotides agree with TRBD1. Losses at the gene ends were 4 bases for V and 5 bases for J; bases not matched to a gene: 6. The CDR3 extends over 13 amino acids. Germline loops: CDR1 DFQATT, CDR2 SNEGSKA (reference sequence). CDR3 loop: CSATQGAETEAFF. CDR3 sequence (DNA): TGCAGTGCTACCCAGGGGGCAGAAACTGAAGCTTTCTTT.

The chain links TRBV25-1 to TRBJ1-2; no reliable D call. Trimming took 3 bases from V and 8 from J, leaving 7 bases between them. Germline values: CDR1 MGHDK, CDR2 SYGVNS. The CDR3 extends over 11 amino acids. This CDR3 is CASSDIVGYTF. The CDR3 DNA reads as TGTGCCAGCAGTGATATAGTGGGCTACACCTTC.

V usage is TRBV5-1 and J usage is TRBJ1-5, with 7 bases lining up with TRBD1. This CDR3 is 14 amino acids long. The junction had 9 bases not matched to a gene; V was cut back by 5 bases and J by 7 bases. Per germline, CDR1 SGHRS and CDR2 YFSETQ. CDR3 in amino acids: CASSVQGGGQPQHF. CDR3 DNA sequence: TGCGCCAGCAGTGTGCAGGGGGGAGGGCAGCCCCAGCATTTT.

This clonotype was detected a few times. The J gene is TRBJ1-1, the V gene TRBV6-5; D remains ambiguous. The V gene lost 4 bases and the J gene lost 1 base, with 16 bases spanning the gap. Germline V gene lookup returns CDR1 MNHEY and CDR2 SVGAGI. The CDR3 totals 16 residues. The CDR3 reads CASSSRAITPNTEAFF. The CDR3 region has the DNA TGTGCCAGCAGTTCCCGGGCCATAACCCCGAACACTGAAGCTTTCTTT.

This clonotype has only a few counts. This chain joins TRBV5-1 and TRBJ2-5, with TRBD2 matching over 7 bases. Trimming removed 5 bases from V and 5 bases from J; junction bases left unmatched: 9. In germline, CDR1 is SGHRS, CDR2 YFSETQ. The CDR3 has 14 amino acids. The DNA of the CDR3 is TGCGCCAGCAGTCGAGATACTAGCGCGGAGACCCAGTACTTC. Its translation: CASSRDTSAETQYF.

The rearrangement joins TRBV25-1 to TRBJ2-5, with 9 bases fitting TRBD2. The germline V gene encodes CDR1 MGHDK and CDR2 SYGVNS. This CDR3 comprises 16 residues. V shed 2 bases and J 4 bases; nucleotides not matched to a gene: 8. CDR3 protein: CASSERISGGTETQYF. For the CDR3, the DNA is TGTGCCAGCAGTGAAAGAATTAGCGGGGGTACAGAGACCCAGTACTTC.

This clonotype was recorded many times. V and J are TRBV7-6 and TRBJ2-2; D could derive from TRBD1 or TRBD2 (7 bases each). The germline V and J ends were trimmed by 5 bases and 3 bases, with 19 bases remaining between them. This CDR3 is built from 17 residues. Per the germline V gene, CDR1 is SGHVS and CDR2 is FNYEAQ. CDR3 loop: CASSSQGGDPYTGELFF. In nucleotides, the CDR3 is TGTGCCAGCAGCAGCCAGGGGGGGGACCCCTACACCGGGGAGCTGTTTTTT.

The rearrangement uses TRBV9 and TRBJ2-5, with 9 nucleotides matching TRBD2. The ends lost 0 bases at V and 2 bases at J; junction bases unmatched: 5. Germline V gives CDR1 SGDLS, CDR2 YYNGEE. There are 16 residues in the CDR3. As DNA, the CDR3 is TGTGCCAGCAGCGTAGGATACAGCGGGGGGCAAGAGACCCAGTACTTC. Protein product: CASSVGYSGGQETQYF.

The chain recombines TRBV11-2 with TRBJ2-5, with D perhaps given as TRBD1 or TRBD2 (6 bases each). The CDR3 consists of 14 residues. V shed 5 bases and J shed 6 bases, with 16 bases lying between them. Looked up from germline, CDR1 is SGHAT and CDR2 is FQNNGV. The CDR3 loop is CASSRLPGAKTQYF. As DNA, the CDR3 is TGTGCCAGCAGCCGCCTCCCGGGGGCGAAGACCCAGTACTTC.

This clonotype came up once. The V and J genes are TRBV11-3 and TRBJ2-1; no clear D gene. V lost 5 bases and J 0 bases, leaving 14 bases between the germline ends. CDR1 is SGHNT, CDR2 YENEEA, per germline. The CDR3 has 16 residues. The CDR3 coding sequence is TGTGCCAGCAGCCTTAAGGGCTCCAGCTCCTACAATGAGCAGTTCTTC. This encodes CASSLKGSSSYNEQFF.

The chain recombines TRBV7-2 with TRBJ1-1; D is ambiguous. V lost 10 bases, J lost 0 bases, and 12 bases lay in between. This CDR3 is built from 13 residues. Looked up from germline, CDR1 is SGHTA and CDR2 is FQGNSA. The CDR3 region is CATRRGMNTEAFF. The CDR3 DNA reads TGTGCCACCCGACGGGGAATGAACACTGAAGCTTTCTTT.

This chain uses TRBV4-3 with TRBJ2-3; D gene uncertain. The germline CDR1 and CDR2 sequences are LGHNA and YSLEER. This CDR3 contains 14 residues. V lost 4 bases to trimming and J lost 1 base, with 9 bases between them. The chain's CDR3 is CASSLYLGTDTQYF. In nucleotides, the CDR3 is TGCGCCAGCAGCCTCTACCTAGGCACAGATACGCAGTATTTT.

This sequence joins TRBV5-1 and TRBJ1-1, with 7 bases identical to TRBD1. This CDR3 spans 14 amino acids. Looked up from germline, CDR1 is SGHRS and CDR2 is YFSETQ. After removal of 4 bases from V and 3 bases from J, the junction contained 6 bases not matched to a gene. CDR3 sequence: CASSRDREDTEAFF. CDR3 DNA: TGCGCCAGCAGCCGCGACAGGGAGGACACTGAAGCTTTCTTT.

This rearrangement joins TRBV7-9 to TRBJ1-2, with D hard to call. This CDR3 contains 15 residues. CDR1 and CDR2 from the germline V gene are SEHNR and FQNEAQ (reference sequence). Trimming stripped 3 bases from V and 4 bases from J, with 15 bases between. The CDR3 DNA is TGTGCCAGCAGCTTGAGACCATATGCCGGCTATGGCTACACCTTC. It is translated as CASSLRPYAGYGYTF.